This passage covers 15 T cell receptor beta chains from one sample sequenced in a study of T-cell reconstitution after alpha-beta-depleted transplantation in children (dated by TCRdb to 2015 to 2016). The treatment or condition label here, explained by the study, means: allogeneic hematopoietic cell transplantation with graft depleted of TCRalphabeta T cells and CD19 B cells. The method was PCR. For sequencing, an Illumina HiSeq 2500 was employed. To normalize quantification of the TCRbeta repertoire, the TCR libraries were built with molecular barcoding that relied on unique molecular identifiers. TCRdb reprocessing: public reads trimmed at Q25 with fastp, clones called with MiXCR, in-frame beta chains kept. Each CDR3 protein gets just one entry, which takes the most common genes and DNA from the rows behind it. This sample comprises over 200,000 distinct CDR3 sequences, 11% of them detected only once. 28% of the sample lies in the top ten.

Sequencing was performed on PBMCs, taken before TCRalphabeta/CD19-depleted stem cell transplant. These receptors all come from a child less than two years old with acute myeloid leukemia, due to receive a stem cell transplant.

This clonotype appeared many times. This chain connects TRBV20-1 to TRBJ1-6, with TRBD1 matching 9 bases. The V segment lost 1 base and the J segment 8 bases; nucleotides outside the gene matches: 3. The CDR3 loop spans 14 amino acids. CDR1 DFQATT and CDR2 SNEGSKA come from the germline V gene (reference sequence). The CDR3: CSARVQGADSPLHF. Here the CDR3 DNA reads TGCAGTGCTAGAGTACAGGGGGCTGATTCACCCCTCCACTTT.

This clonotype was observed at least ten times. V and J are TRBV5-5 and TRBJ1-3; no clear D. Germline V lookup: CDR1 SGHKS, CDR2 YYEKEE (reference sequence). The germline V and J ends were trimmed by 1 base and 0 bases, with 14 bases remaining between them. This CDR3 region has 17 residues. CDR3 sequence reads: CASSLSWVPNSGNTIYF. The DNA of the CDR3 is TGTGCCAGCAGCTTGTCTTGGGTCCCTAACTCTGGAAACACCATATATTTT.

At least ten counts were recorded for this clonotype. The CDR3 sequence is CASSLLTSGSYEQYF. Written as DNA, the CDR3 is TGCGCCAGCAGCTTGCTGACTAGCGGATCATACGAGCAGTACTTC. The gene calls are TRBV5-1 and TRBJ2-7, with 9 bases that match TRBD2. Germline assignment: CDR1 SGHRS and CDR2 YFSETQ. There are 15 residues in the CDR3. V trimming: 1 base; J trimming: 4 bases; junction bases outside the gene matches: 6.

This clonotype was counted ten times or more. The chain joins TRBV20-1 to TRBJ1-5, with D possibly being TRBD1 (5 bases). Germline loops: CDR1 DFQATT, CDR2 SNEGSKA (reference sequence). Trimming pared 3 bases from V and 3 bases from J, leaving 15 bases between. The CDR3 has 15 residues. The CDR3: CSASDSGGYNQPQHF. The CDR3 coding sequence is TGCAGTGCTAGCGATTCCGGGGGTTACAATCAGCCCCAGCATTTT.

This clonotype was recorded at least ten times. The V call is TRBV3-1, the J call TRBJ1-5; D remains unclear. The CDR3 length is 14 residues. The V gene lost 4 bases and the J gene lost 4 bases, with 11 bases spanning the gap. CDR1 and CDR2 (germline): LGHDT, YNNKEL (reference sequence). CDR3 loop: CASSLRIGNQPQHF. The CDR3 region has the DNA TGTGCCAGCAGCCTAAGGATAGGAAATCAGCCCCAGCATTTT.

This clonotype was counted many times. The V and J genes are TRBV7-6 and TRBJ2-5, with D perhaps TRBD1 (5 bases). V was trimmed by 5 bases and J by 2 bases, leaving 18 bases between them. Germline assignment: CDR1 SGHVS and CDR2 FNYEAQ. This CDR3 contains 16 residues. The CDR3 DNA sequence: TGTGCCAGCAGCCACCCGAAAGGGGTGCGGCAAGAGACCCAGTACTTC. Residues: CASSHPKGVRQETQYF.

The chain couples TRBV7-9 to TRBJ2-7; TRBD2 might be the D (5 bases). Germline-derived CDR1 and CDR2 are SEHNR and FQNEAQ (reference sequence). This CDR3 is 13 amino acids long. V was cut by 1 base and J by 7 bases, with 11 bases left in between. The CDR3 here is CASSLVRRGEQYF. DNA of the CDR3: TGTGCCAGCAGCTTAGTCCGTCGAGGGGAGCAGTACTTC.

This clonotype was found many times. This chain connects TRBV7-8 to TRBJ2-7; 9 positions match TRBD1. This CDR3 comprises 16 residues. J was trimmed by 0 bases and V by 5 bases; bases with no gene match: 8. Per germline, CDR1 SGHVS and CDR2 FQNEAQ. For the CDR3, the DNA is TGTGCCAGCAGCACCCCGGGACAGGGCTTCTCCTACGAGCAGTACTTC. It yields the protein CASSTPGQGFSYEQYF.

This clonotype was recorded many times. The V and J genes are TRBV5-1 and TRBJ1-1; the D is unclear. Germline lookup yields CDR1 SGHRS and CDR2 YFSETQ. CDR3 length: 15 residues. Between the trimmed V and J ends, which lost 4 bases and 5 bases, there was a span of 18 bases. The CDR3 loop reads CASSDPTGFRTEAFF. Here the CDR3 DNA reads TGCGCCAGCAGCGACCCCACGGGTTTTCGAACTGAAGCTTTCTTT.

This clonotype was found many times. The gene calls are TRBV3-1 and TRBJ1-5; D call uncertain. The CDR3 covers 17 residues. Deletions cut 3 bases from V and 0 bases from J, with 15 bases between. The germline gives CDR1 LGHDT, CDR2 YNNKEL (reference sequence). DNA of the CDR3: TGTGCCAGCAGCCACGCCTCGACCGAAGATAGCAATCAGCCCCAGCATTTT. It encodes CASSHASTEDSNQPQHF.

This clonotype was detected ten times or more. J is TRBJ2-1 and V is TRBV12-3 or TRBV12-4; D is perhaps TRBD1 or TRBD2 (6 bases each). The CDR3 consists of 15 residues. The V end lost 3 bases, the J end lost 7 bases, and 16 bases lay between the germline ends. CDR3 in DNA: TGTGCCAGCAGTTTCGGGGGAAGGAGGGGGAATGAGCAGTTCTTC. Encoded protein: CASSFGGRRGNEQFF.

This clonotype was picked up many times. The chain is built from TRBV11-2 and TRBJ2-4, with D perhaps matching TRBD1 or TRBD2 (6 bases each). Germline V lookup: CDR1 SGHAT, CDR2 FQNNGV. This CDR3 comprises 15 residues. The V gene lost 6 bases and the J gene lost 7 bases, with 19 bases spanning the gap. CDR3 DNA: TGTGCCAGCAGGTCAGCCCGGGGGCAATTGAACATTCAGTACTTC. Amino acid sequence: CASRSARGQLNIQYF.

This clonotype was recorded a few times. This chain uses TRBV9 with TRBJ1-5; D gene ambiguous. Trimming pared 0 bases from V and 0 bases from J, leaving 7 bases between. Germline V CDR1 and CDR2: SGDLS, YYNGEE. This CDR3 is built from 15 residues. The CDR3 DNA reads TGTGCCAGCAGCGTAGGGCAGAATAGCAATCAGCCCCAGCATTTT. Encoded protein: CASSVGQNSNQPQHF.

Ten or more counts support this clonotype. This chain links TRBV5-1 with TRBJ2-3; TRBD2 aligns across 9 bases. Per the germline V gene, CDR1 is SGHRS and CDR2 is YFSETQ. This CDR3 comprises 16 residues. Trimming removed 4 bases from V and 7 bases from J; junction bases left unmatched: 13. DNA for the CDR3: TGCGCCAGCAGCCAGTGGCGGGGGGGCCTCCCCCATACGCAGTATTTT. Translated: CASSQWRGGLPHTQYF. Full variable domain (rest looked up from reference TRBV5-1 and TRBJ2-3): KAGVTQTPRYLIKTRGQQVTLSCSPISGHRSVSWYQQTPGQGLQFLFEYFSETQRNKGNFPGRFSGRQFSNSRSEMNVSTLELGDSALYLCASSQWRGGLPHTQYFGPGTRLTVL.

This clonotype has a count of ten or more. The chain carries TRBV5-1 and TRBJ2-4, with a weak D call TRBD2 (5 bases). Between the trimmed V and J ends, which lost 3 bases and 0 bases, there was a span of 10 bases. This CDR3 is built from 15 residues. The germline V gene encodes CDR1 SGHRS and CDR2 YFSETQ. The CDR3 is CASSSGEIAKNIQYF. The CDR3 DNA is TGCGCCAGCAGCTCCGGGGAGATAGCCAAAAACATTCAGTACTTC.